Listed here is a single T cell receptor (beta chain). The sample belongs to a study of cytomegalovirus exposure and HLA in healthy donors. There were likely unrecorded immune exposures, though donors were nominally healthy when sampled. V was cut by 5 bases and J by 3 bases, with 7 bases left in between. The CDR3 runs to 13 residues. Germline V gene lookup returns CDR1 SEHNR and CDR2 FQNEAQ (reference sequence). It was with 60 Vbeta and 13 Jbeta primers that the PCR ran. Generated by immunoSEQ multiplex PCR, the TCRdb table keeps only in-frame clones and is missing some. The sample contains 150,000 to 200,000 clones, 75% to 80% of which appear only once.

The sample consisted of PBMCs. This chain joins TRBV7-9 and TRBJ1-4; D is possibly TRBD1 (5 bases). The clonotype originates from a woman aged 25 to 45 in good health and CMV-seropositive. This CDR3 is CASSPGSNEKLFF. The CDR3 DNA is TGTGCCAGCAGCCCAGGGTCTAATGAAAAACTGTTTTTT. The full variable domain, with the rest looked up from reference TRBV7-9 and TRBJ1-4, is DTGVSQNPRHKITKRGQNVTFRCDPISEHNRLYWYRQTLGQGPEFLTYFQNEAQLEKSRLLSDRFSAERPKGSFSTLEIQRTEQGDSAMYLCASSPGSNEKLFFGSGTQLSVL.